This T cell receptor (beta chain) was captured in a study of CD8 T cells in ankylosing spondylitis. TCRdb recomputed calls from the 5' RACE reads with MiXCR, one row per CDR3 protein. The table lists about 360,000 distinct CDR3 sequences, roughly 20% of them singletons. A few counts support this clonotype. Germline values: CDR1 SEHNR, CDR2 FQNEAQ (reference sequence). V shed 6 bases and J shed 3 bases, with 15 bases lying between them. The CDR3 runs to 14 residues. The J gene is TRBJ2-7, the V gene TRBV7-9, with D uncertain. The sequence was obtained from a male donor with ankylosing spondylitis or in good health (not recorded which). The specimen sequenced was blood, either unsorted or a sorted T cell fraction (not recorded which). The DNA for the CDR3 is TGTGCCAGCAGTCCCCCAGGCTCATTCTACGAGCAGTACTTC. As protein: CASSPPGSFYEQYF.